One sample yielded the 27 T cell receptor beta chains listed below, sequenced in a study of T cell changes during pregnancy in multiple sclerosis. Assay: immunoSEQ multiplex PCR; the TCRdb copy retains only in-frame clones and omits some. Counted here are roughly 32,000 clones, 89% occurring once; the ten biggest clones make up around 10%. This material consisted of CD8+ T cells from peripheral blood mononuclear cells, taken in the third trimester of pregnancy. These receptors all come from a female donor with multiple sclerosis, enrolled in a pregnancy study.

The chain joins TRBV7-9 to TRBJ1-1; no definite D call. The V end was cut by 3 bases, the J end by 4 bases, with 3 bases between. The germline V gene has CDR1 SEHNR and CDR2 FQNEAQ (reference sequence). CDR3 length: 11 amino acids. The CDR3 sequence is CASSFSTEAFF. CDR3 nucleotides: TGTGCCAGCAGCTTCTCCACTGAAGCTTTCTTT.

A few counts support this clone. The sample holds other DNA sequences that translate to the same CDR3. The chain employs TRBV13 and TRBJ2-3; no firm D call. Germline V gene data show CDR1 as PRHDT and CDR2 as FYEKMQ (reference sequence). Trimming took off 5 bases at V and 5 bases at J, with 8 bases between the two ends. This CDR3 is built from 12 residues. The DNA of the CDR3 is TGTGCCAGCAGCCTGACACGAGATACGCAGTATTTT. Amino acids: CASSLTRDTQYF.

Sample share makes this clone medium-sized. This specimen includes other DNA sequences encoding the same CDR3. CDR3: CASSERQGLAKNIQYF. CDR3 coding DNA: TGTGCCAGCAGTGAGAGACAGGGGCTCGCCAAAAACATTCAGTACTTC. The chain uses TRBV6-1 and TRBJ2-4; 8 nucleotides line up with TRBD1. Trimming at V came to 3 bases and at J to 1 base, leaving 5 bases not matched to a gene. Germline loops: CDR1 MNHNS, CDR2 SASEGT. This CDR3 is built from 16 residues.

This chain joins TRBV27 and TRBJ2-3; D perhaps matches TRBD2 (5 bases). Per the germline V gene, CDR1 is MNHEY and CDR2 is SMNVEV (reference sequence). The CDR3 is 16 amino acids. The V end lost 7 bases, the J end lost 5 bases, and 22 bases lay between the germline ends. In DNA, the CDR3 is TGTGCCAGCACCGGACTTTTTTCAGCTCGAGGAGATACGCAGTATTTT. Residues: CASTGLFSARGDTQYF.

CDR3 bases: TGTGCCAGCAGCTCCCAGGGTAGCTACGGCTACACCTTC. Its protein product is CASSSQGSYGYTF. The genes are TRBV27 and TRBJ1-2; D possibly corresponds to TRBD1 (5 bases). CDR1 and CDR2 from the germline V gene are MNHEY and SMNVEV (reference sequence). V dropped 6 bases and J dropped 8 bases, with 16 bases sitting between them. This CDR3 comprises 13 residues.

About this clone: Additional DNA sequences in this sample encode the identical CDR3. The V and J genes are TRBV27 and TRBJ2-1; D is undetermined. The CDR3 has 11 residues. The V gene's germline CDR1 is MNHEY and CDR2 SMNVEV (reference sequence). The V end lost 6 bases, the J end lost 4 bases, and 4 bases lay between the germline ends. The CDR3 DNA reads TGTGCCAGCAGACGGTACAATGAGCAGTTCTTC. Protein product: CASRRYNEQFF.

J is TRBJ1-2 and V is TRBV7-9, with D tentatively TRBD1 (6 bases). This CDR3 has 12 amino acids. Germline CDR1 is SEHNR and CDR2 is FQNEAQ (reference sequence). V gave up 4 bases and J gave up 6 bases, with 9 bases separating them. The CDR3 DNA reads as TGTGCCAGCAGCTCGGACAGTCATGGCTACACCTTC. Translating gives CASSSDSHGYTF.

The chain couples TRBV10-3 to TRBJ1-3; D call uncertain. Per the germline V gene, CDR1 is ENHRY and CDR2 is SYGVKD. Trimming took off 10 bases at V and 9 bases at J, with 16 bases between the two ends. CDR3 length: 12 residues. CDR3 nucleotide sequence: TGTGCCACCATGGACTGGGGAGGCACCATATATTTT. This codes for CATMDWGGTIYF.

This sequence joins TRBV5-1 and TRBJ1-2; D is perhaps TRBD1 (5 bases). In germline, CDR1 is SGHRS, CDR2 YFSETQ. This CDR3 spans 12 amino acids. The V gene lost 0 bases and the J gene lost 13 bases, with 13 bases spanning the gap. CDR3 residues: CASSLGGRAITF. The CDR3 nucleotides read TGCGCCAGCAGCTTGGGAGGCAGGGCAATCACCTTC.

This clone was counted a single time. The rearrangement uses TRBV28 and TRBJ2-7; D remains unclear. V lost 4 bases and J lost 6, with 4 bases in between. The CDR3 is 10 residues long. CDR1 and CDR2 from the germline V gene are MDHEN and SYDVKM. CDR3 sequence reads: CASSSGEQYF. CDR3 DNA: TGTGCCAGCAGTTCCGGCGAGCAGTACTTC.

The V call is TRBV28, the J call TRBJ2-7; 8 bases match TRBD1. The CDR3 consists of 14 residues. Germline CDR1 MDHEN, CDR2 SYDVKM. The ends lost 5 bases at V and 3 bases at J; junction bases unmatched: 6. CDR3 DNA: TGTGCCAGCAGTCCCCGGGACAGGCGCTACGAGCAGTACTTC. It encodes CASSPRDRRYEQYF.

About this clone itself: The same CDR3 also results from other DNA sequences found in this sample. This rearrangement joins TRBV7-2 to TRBJ1-6; 7 nucleotides match TRBD1. V was clipped by 0 bases and J by 13 bases; unmatched bases: 6. CDR1 is SGHTA and CDR2 is FQGNSA in the germline V gene. This CDR3 contains 14 residues. The CDR3 region has the DNA TGTGCCAGCAGCTTAGCGGTACAGGGGCCTCCCCTCCACTTT. Its translation: CASSLAVQGPPLHF.

The rearrangement uses TRBV6-1 and TRBJ1-5, with a possible D match to TRBD1 (6 bases). Germline values: CDR1 MNHNS, CDR2 SASEGT. CDR3 length: 16 amino acids. Trimming took 6 bases from V and 7 from J, leaving 22 bases between them. The CDR3 region has the DNA TGTGCCAGCAGCGAACCGTGGGGGCTCTCAAGGCAGCCCCAGCATTTT. Amino acid sequence: CASSEPWGLSRQPQHF.

The V and J genes are TRBV27 and TRBJ1-5, with 7 bases identical to TRBD1. Trimming cost V 2 bases and J 4 bases; bases outside gene matches: 5. Germline V gives CDR1 MNHEY, CDR2 SMNVEV (reference sequence). The CDR3 covers 15 residues. Written as DNA, the CDR3 is TGTGCCAGCAGTTTAGGTTCAGGGGGTAATCAGCCCCAGCATTTT. As protein: CASSLGSGGNQPQHF.

As to this clone: The junction departs from the called germline gene at one end, perhaps through a read error. The V gene is TRBV7-6, the J gene TRBJ2-1; D is possibly TRBD1 (5 bases). Germline V gives CDR1 SGHVS, CDR2 FNYEAQ. CDR3 length: 12 residues. CDR3 amino acids: CASSLGQGPRLF. The CDR3 bases are TGTGCCAGCAGCTTAGGCCAGGGCCCTCGGCTCTTC.

This chain uses TRBV27 with TRBJ2-2; a possible D gene is TRBD2 (5 bases). There are 15 residues in the CDR3. V was cut by 6 bases and J by 0 bases, with 11 bases left in between. Germline CDR1 MNHEY, CDR2 SMNVEV (reference sequence). The CDR3 bases are TGTGCCAGCAGCTCGCGGGTTTCGAACACCGGGGAGCTGTTTTTT. Amino acid sequence: CASSSRVSNTGELFF.

The chain is built from TRBV4-1 and TRBJ2-2; no reliable D call. Trimming removed 7 bases from V and 6 bases from J, with 9 bases in between. The length of the CDR3 is 12 residues. Germline CDR1 is MGHRA and CDR2 is YSYEKL. As DNA, the CDR3 is TGCGCCAGCACCCCTGGCCCCGGGGAGCTGTTTTTT. Translating it yields CASTPGPGELFF.

This chain uses TRBV6-6 with TRBJ2-5, with a weak D call TRBD1 (5 bases). This CDR3 is 14 amino acids long. Trimming took off 0 bases at V and 5 bases at J, with 10 bases between the two ends. CDR1 is MNHNY, CDR2 SVGAGI, per germline (reference sequence). The CDR3 coding sequence is TGTGCCAGCAGTTACTCGGGGCCTGGTGAGACCCAGTACTTC. Translation gives CASSYSGPGETQYF.

The genes are TRBV7-6 and TRBJ2-1; weak D call: TRBD1 (6 bases). Germline CDR1 and CDR2: SGHVS and FNYEAQ. The CDR3 length is 14 residues. V lost 3 bases, J lost 6 bases, and 12 bases lay in between. CDR3 region: CASSLRQGFNEQFF. For the CDR3, the DNA is TGTGCCAGCAGCTTGCGGCAGGGGTTCAATGAGCAGTTCTTC.

The chain combines TRBV2 with TRBJ2-1, with TRBD2 identical over 12 bases. The V and J ends lost 4 bases and 5 bases, in that order; junction bases with no gene match: 0. Germline V lookup: CDR1 SNHLY, CDR2 FYNNEI. The CDR3 extends over 14 amino acids. The CDR3 loop is CASSGTSGNNEQFF. For the CDR3, the DNA is TGTGCCAGCAGTGGGACTAGCGGGAACAATGAGCAGTTCTTC.

CDR3 region: CASSEGTGRATYEQYF. The CDR3 coding sequence is TGTGCCAGCAGTGAAGGCACAGGGAGAGCTACCTACGAGCAGTACTTC. The J gene is TRBJ2-7, the V gene TRBV6-1, with D possibly matching TRBD1 (6 bases). CDR3 length: 16 amino acids. Germline CDR1 and CDR2: MNHNS and SASEGT. V lost 1 base and J 2 bases, leaving 15 bases between the germline ends.

The V gene is TRBV7-8, the J gene TRBJ2-7; 7 nucleotides line up with TRBD2. V lost 5 bases to trimming and J lost 2 bases; unmatched junction nucleotides: 12. CDR1 SGHVS and CDR2 FQNEAQ come from the germline V gene. The length of the CDR3 is 16 residues. The CDR3 DNA is TGTGCCAGCAGCCCTGGGTCTAGCGGTTCTACCTACGAGCAGTACTTC. This translates into CASSPGSSGSTYEQYF.

This clone showed up just a few times. The V gene is TRBV27, the J gene TRBJ2-1; 9 bases match TRBD2. V lost 6 bases to trimming and J lost 2 bases; unmatched junction nucleotides: 5. CDR1 and CDR2 from the germline V gene are MNHEY and SMNVEV (reference sequence). This CDR3 has 15 residues. CDR3 loop: CASRSGLAPYNEQFF. Here the CDR3 DNA reads TGTGCCAGCAGATCCGGACTAGCGCCCTACAATGAGCAGTTCTTC.

The chain recombines TRBV5-1 with TRBJ1-5; D may be TRBD1 (5 bases). The CDR3 is made up of 15 amino acids. Trimming removed 0 bases from V and 1 base from J, with 8 bases in between. CDR1 is SGHRS, CDR2 YFSETQ, per germline. The chain's CDR3 is CASSLVGGSNQPQHF. CDR3 DNA sequence: TGCGCCAGCAGCTTGGTGGGGGGGAGCAATCAGCCCCAGCATTTT.

CDR3 protein: CASSALAGYNEQFF. Written as DNA, the CDR3 is TGTGCCAGCAGTGCCCTAGCGGGTTACAATGAGCAGTTCTTC. The chain combines TRBV28 with TRBJ2-1; 8 bases match TRBD2. There are 14 residues in the CDR3. The trim removed 5 bases at V and 4 bases at J, leaving 4 bases unmatched. Germline values: CDR1 MDHEN, CDR2 SYDVKM. Full variable domain (missing parts from reference TRBV28 and TRBJ2-1): DVKVTQSSRYLVKRTGEKVFLECVQDMDHENMFWYRQDPGLGLRLIYFSYDVKMKEKGDIPEGYSVSREKKERFSLILESASTNQTSMYLCASSALAGYNEQFFGPGTRLTVL.

J is TRBJ2-7 and V is TRBV7-9; perhaps TRBD2 as D (5 bases). Per the germline V gene, CDR1 is SEHNR and CDR2 is FQNEAQ (reference sequence). The V and J ends lost 1 base and 6 bases respectively, with 7 bases between them. The CDR3 runs to 12 residues. CDR3: CASSLGGGEQYF. CDR3 bases: TGTGCCAGCAGCTTAGGTGGAGGCGAGCAGTACTTC.

This rearrangement joins TRBV30 to TRBJ2-1; D remains unclear. V lost 0 bases and J lost 5, with 8 bases in between. The CDR3 runs to 13 residues. The germline V gene encodes CDR1 GTSNPN and CDR2 SVGIG (reference sequence). CDR3 coding DNA: TGTGCCTGGAGTGTCCACAGTGACAATGAGCAGTTCTTC. Amino acids: CAWSVHSDNEQFF.